This T cell receptor (beta chain) was recorded in a study of human T cells and chemical hapten exposure. The library gave individual cDNA molecules unique molecular identifiers. MiXCR, run by TCRdb on the RACE reads, gives a single entry per CDR3 protein. The data contain 150,000 to 200,000 distinct CDR3 sequences, under 35% of them singletons. Time point defined: pre-sensitization, week 0. Treatment here: therapeutic diphenylcyclopropenone sensitization with weekly scalp DPC. Before extraction, the whole blood was not fractionated, and total RNA was taken from it. This clonotype was detected only a few times. As yet, its antigen is unknown. V lost 1 base, J lost 5 bases, and 7 bases stayed unmatched. This CDR3 is 16 amino acids long. Germline CDR1 reads MGHRA; CDR2 reads YSYEKL. Study results and limitations: Because they had alopecia, donors may respond immunologically unlike healthy people. There were significantly more large CDR3 similarity clusters among expanded TCRs than among controls.

The J gene is TRBJ2-2, the V gene TRBV4-1; the match to TRBD2 covers 7 bases. This receptor was taken from a woman aged 25-40 years with alopecia areata. Some clones in this sample may be carry-over from other donors' samples. This material consisted of whole blood, taken in connection with sensitization to the hapten diphenylcyclopropenone (DPC). The CDR3: CASSQAKRGGTGELFF. CDR3 bases: TGCGCCAGCAGCCAAGCTAAGCGGGGAGGGACCGGGGAGCTGTTTTTT.